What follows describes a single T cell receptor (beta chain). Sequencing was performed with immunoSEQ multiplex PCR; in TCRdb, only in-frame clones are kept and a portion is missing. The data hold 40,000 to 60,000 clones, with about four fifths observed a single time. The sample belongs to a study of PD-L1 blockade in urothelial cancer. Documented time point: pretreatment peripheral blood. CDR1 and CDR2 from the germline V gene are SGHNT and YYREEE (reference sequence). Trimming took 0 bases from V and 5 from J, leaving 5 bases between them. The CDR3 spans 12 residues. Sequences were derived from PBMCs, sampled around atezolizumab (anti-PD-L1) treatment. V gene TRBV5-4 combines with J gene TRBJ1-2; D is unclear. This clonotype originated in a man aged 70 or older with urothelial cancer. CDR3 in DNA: TGTGCCAGCAGCTTGGACAATTATGGCTACACCTTC. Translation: CASSLDNYGYTF.